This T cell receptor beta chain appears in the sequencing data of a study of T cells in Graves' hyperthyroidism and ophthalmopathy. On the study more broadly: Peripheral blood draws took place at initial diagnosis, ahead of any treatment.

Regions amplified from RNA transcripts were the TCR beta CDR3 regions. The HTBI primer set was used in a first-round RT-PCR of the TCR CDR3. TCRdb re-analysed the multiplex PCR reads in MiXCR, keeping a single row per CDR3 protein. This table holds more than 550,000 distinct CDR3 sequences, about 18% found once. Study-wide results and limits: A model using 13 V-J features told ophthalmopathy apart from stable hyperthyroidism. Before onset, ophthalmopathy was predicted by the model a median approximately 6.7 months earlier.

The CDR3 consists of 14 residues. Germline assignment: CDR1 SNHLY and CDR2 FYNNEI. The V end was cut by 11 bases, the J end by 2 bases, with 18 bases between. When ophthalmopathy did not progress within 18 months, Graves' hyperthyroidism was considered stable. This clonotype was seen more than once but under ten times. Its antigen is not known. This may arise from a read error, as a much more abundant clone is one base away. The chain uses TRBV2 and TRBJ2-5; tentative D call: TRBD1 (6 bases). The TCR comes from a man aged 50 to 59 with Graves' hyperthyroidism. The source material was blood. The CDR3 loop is CARGRGNRQETQYF. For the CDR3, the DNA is TGTGCCCGAGGAAGGGGGAACCGACAAGAGACCCAGTACTTC.